Reported below is one T cell receptor beta chain. Germline V CDR1 and CDR2: DFQATT, SNEGSKA (reference sequence). With 3 bases removed from V and 2 bases from J, the gap between germline ends came to 14 bases. The CDR3 extends over 14 amino acids. In the original workflow: Counts of nucleated cells, estimated from reference gene primer amplification, were obtained. Only in-frame clones appear in the TCRdb table, and some are missing; sequencing was by immunoSEQ multiplex PCR. The V and J calls and clone size were taken over from that table, and D and trimming were inferred from the DNA. The data show about 34,000 clones, 75% to 90% seen once. These data originate in a study of blood T cell repertoires in COVID-19. Study-level background: The United States, Italy and Spain provided the acute and convalescent COVID-19 samples. T cells, B-cell-depleted T cells, or PBMCs supplied cDNA or gDNA.

Sequencing used peripheral blood. This chain uses TRBV20-1 with TRBJ2-7; tentatively, D is TRBD2 (5 bases). The sequence came from a man in his 60s with active COVID-19. The CDR3 sequence: CSASMAGPTYEQYF. The CDR3 nucleotides read TGCAGTGCTAGTATGGCGGGCCCAACCTACGAGCAGTACTTC.